The 20 T cell receptor beta chains below were found in one sample sequenced in a study of T cells in tumors after PD-1 blockade. The table came from immunoSEQ multiplex PCR; TCRdb's copy has only in-frame clones and leaves some out. The sample holds around 7,000 clones; approximately 70% are singletons and the top ten take approximately 10%. Specimen: tumor tissue, collected after anti-PD-1 treatment. The receptors originated from a human donor with basal cell carcinoma.

The rearrangement joins TRBV9 to TRBJ2-1; D perhaps matches TRBD2 (6 bases). Trimming took 4 bases from V and 6 from J, leaving 20 bases between them. The V gene's germline CDR1 is SGDLS and CDR2 YYNGEE. This CDR3 is 16 amino acids long. CDR3 sequence reads: CASSPRGSSEGNEQFF. In DNA, the CDR3 is TGTGCCAGCAGCCCCCGGGGGTCCAGCGAGGGCAATGAGCAGTTCTTC.

This chain links TRBV6-5 with TRBJ2-1; D might be TRBD1 (6 bases). V dropped 11 bases and J dropped 5 bases, with 16 bases sitting between them. This CDR3 comprises 13 residues. The V gene's germline CDR1 is MNHEY and CDR2 SVGAGI. This CDR3 is CACTLGGNNEQFF. Here the CDR3 DNA reads TGTGCCTGCACCTTAGGGGGAAACAATGAGCAGTTCTTC.

V and J are TRBV19 and TRBJ2-3, with D tentatively TRBD1 (5 bases). This CDR3 comprises 17 residues. Germline CDR1 is LNHDA and CDR2 is SQIVND (reference sequence). The V gene lost 5 bases and the J gene lost 0 bases, with 18 bases spanning the gap. In DNA, the CDR3 is TGTGCCAGTAGTGGCCTTTGGGGCCTCGCCAGCACAGATACGCAGTATTTT. Its protein is CASSGLWGLASTDTQYF. The full variable domain, rest sourced from reference TRBV19 and TRBJ2-3, is DGGITQSPKYLFRKEGQNVTLSCEQNLNHDAMYWYRQDPGQGLRLIYYSQIVNDFQKGDIAEGYSVSREKKESFPLTVTSAQKNPTAFYLCASSGLWGLASTDTQYFGPGTRLTVL.

The V call is TRBV27, the J call TRBJ2-7, with D maybe TRBD1 (5 bases). The germline CDR1 and CDR2 sequences are MNHEY and SMNVEV (reference sequence). CDR3 length equals 14 residues. V was pared by 4 bases and J by 1 base, with 11 bases between. The CDR3, as DNA: TGTGCCAGCAGTTCTTACAGGACATCCTACGAGCAGTACTTC. It encodes CASSSYRTSYEQYF.

J is TRBJ1-3 and V is TRBV29-1; D is undetermined. Trimming took 6 bases from V and 0 from J, leaving 12 bases between them. The CDR3 contains 14 residues. Germline assignment: CDR1 SQVTM and CDR2 ANQGSEA. The CDR3 DNA sequence: TGCAGCGTGATTACGGGGATCTCTGGAAACACCATATATTTT. Translated: CSVITGISGNTIYF.

This clone has more than one count but fewer than ten. The chain carries TRBV6-2 or TRBV6-3 and TRBJ2-1; 8 bases agree with TRBD2. Germline V gene data show CDR1 as MNHEY and CDR2 as SVGEGT. V dropped 6 bases and J dropped 2; count of bases not matched to a gene: 12. There are 17 residues in the CDR3. CDR3 sequence (DNA): TGTGCCAGCAGCCGCGGCCCCAGCGGGGGCCCCTACAATGAGCAGTTCTTC. This translates into CASSRGPSGGPYNEQFF.

This clone has only a few counts. The rearrangement uses TRBV18 and TRBJ2-7, with D possibly matching TRBD1 (6 bases). CDR1 and CDR2 (germline): KGHSH, LQKENI. The ends were cut back, 3 bases at V and 2 bases at J, with 14 bases in the middle. The CDR3 has 15 amino acids. The CDR3 protein is CASSPAPTGAYEQYF. CDR3 in DNA: TGTGCCAGCTCACCCGCTCCGACAGGCGCCTACGAGCAGTACTTC.

The chain carries TRBV11-1 and TRBJ2-5; possibly TRBD2 for D (6 bases). V gave up 3 bases and J gave up 3 bases, with 14 bases separating them. This CDR3 has 15 residues. Germline values: CDR1 SGHAT, CDR2 FQDESV (reference sequence). This CDR3 reads CASSFNPGGKETQYF. DNA for the CDR3: TGTGCCAGCAGCTTTAACCCCGGGGGAAAAGAGACCCAGTACTTC.

This chain links TRBV7-9 with TRBJ2-5; D not resolved. From germline, CDR1 is SEHNR and CDR2 FQNEAQ (reference sequence). The CDR3 loop spans 14 amino acids. Trimming pared 1 base from V and 5 bases from J, leaving 11 bases between. CDR3 sequence reads: CASSLVGLYETQYF. The CDR3, as DNA: TGTGCCAGCAGCTTAGTAGGGTTGTACGAGACCCAGTACTTC.

The J gene is TRBJ2-5, the V gene TRBV10-2, with TRBD2 matching over 12 bases. With V trimmed by 4 bases and J by 5 bases, 2 bases remained unmatched. This CDR3 has 14 residues. The germline gives CDR1 WSHSY, CDR2 SAAADI. CDR3 sequence: CASSGLAGGETQYF. CDR3 coding DNA: TGCGCCAGCAGTGGGCTAGCGGGGGGGGAGACCCAGTACTTC.

This clone was picked up a small number of times. This chain joins TRBV30 and TRBJ2-5; 10 bases align to TRBD1. With V trimmed by 5 bases and J by 5 bases, 14 bases remained unmatched. CDR1 and CDR2 from the germline V gene are GTSNPN and SVGIG (reference sequence). CDR3 length: 16 residues. CDR3 sequence (DNA): TGTGCCTGGGCGCTAAACGCCGGGACAGGGGCCGAGACCCAGTACTTC. Residues: CAWALNAGTGAETQYF.

This clone is a singleton in its sample. The chain combines TRBV24-1 with TRBJ1-2, with D unclear. Between the trimmed V and J ends, which lost 5 bases and 0 bases, there was a span of 12 bases. CDR3 length: 15 residues. Per the germline V gene, CDR1 is KGHDR and CDR2 is SFDVKD. The CDR3 protein is CATSGSAETNYGYTF. For the CDR3, the DNA is TGTGCCACCAGTGGCTCGGCAGAAACTAACTATGGCTACACCTTC.

The chain recombines TRBV20-1 with TRBJ2-5; the D gene could be TRBD1 or TRBD2 (6 bases each). The CDR3 is 11 residues long. Germline CDR1 DFQATT, CDR2 SNEGSKA (reference sequence). The germline V and J ends were trimmed by 7 bases and 5 bases, with 11 bases remaining between them. CDR3 DNA: TGCAGTGGGGGGGCCGGTGAGACCCAGTACTTC. Translation gives CSGGAGETQYF.

The genes are TRBV3-1 (or the pseudogene TRBV3-2) and TRBJ2-1; D possibly corresponds to TRBD2 (5 bases). CDR1 LGHDT and CDR2 YNNKEL come from the germline V gene (reference sequence). Trimming cost V 0 bases and J 5 bases, with 11 bases left between them. The CDR3 totals 15 residues. CDR3 sequence reads: CASSQESGANNEQFF. The CDR3 coding sequence is TGTGCCAGCAGCCAAGAGAGCGGAGCAAACAATGAGCAGTTCTTC.

The genes are TRBV7-3 and TRBJ2-7; possible D gene TRBD1, 5 bases. Germline CDR1 reads SGHTA; CDR2 reads FQGTGA. V lost 3 bases and J lost 3, with 9 bases in between. The CDR3 spans 13 residues. The CDR3 loop reads CASSFGQGYEQYF. DNA of the CDR3: TGTGCCAGCAGCTTCGGGCAGGGCTACGAGCAGTACTTC.

This clone was seen more than once but under ten times. The chain employs TRBV2 and TRBJ2-2; no clear D gene. V shed 7 bases and J shed 4 bases, with 7 bases lying between them. The germline V gene encodes CDR1 SNHLY and CDR2 FYNNEI. The CDR3 runs 12 residues. CDR3 sequence: CASKEFTGELFF. CDR3 DNA: TGTGCCAGCAAGGAATTCACCGGGGAGCTGTTTTTT.

This chain connects TRBV2 to TRBJ2-7, with TRBD2 identical over 9 bases. This CDR3 has 13 residues. V dropped 6 bases and J dropped 11; count of bases not matched to a gene: 11. Germline V gene lookup returns CDR1 SNHLY and CDR2 FYNNEI. CDR3 region: CASSPTLAGGKYF. CDR3 DNA: TGTGCCAGCAGCCCGACCCTGGCGGGGGGGAAGTACTTC.

The chain has TRBV15 and TRBJ2-5; 8 bases fit TRBD2. Germline V CDR1 and CDR2: LNHNV, YYDKDF (reference sequence). The CDR3 covers 17 residues. V dropped 0 bases and J dropped 2; count of bases not matched to a gene: 8. CDR3 residues: CATSRDGPGGGQETQYF. The CDR3 region has the DNA TGTGCCACCAGCAGAGATGGCCCGGGCGGGGGGCAAGAGACCCAGTACTTC.

The chain couples TRBV19 to TRBJ1-5; 10 bases map to TRBD1. The CDR3 has 15 residues. Germline CDR1 reads LNHDA; CDR2 reads SQIVND (reference sequence). V lost 5 bases to trimming and J lost 5 bases; unmatched junction nucleotides: 6. CDR3 sequence reads: CASSASTGGYQPQHF. The CDR3 region has the DNA TGTGCCAGTAGTGCTTCGACAGGGGGCTATCAGCCCCAGCATTTT.

V usage is TRBV7-2 and J usage is TRBJ2-1; D might be TRBD1 (6 bases). CDR3 length equals 15 residues. Germline V lookup: CDR1 SGHTA, CDR2 FQGNSA. V lost 4 bases, J lost 0 bases, and 10 bases lay in between. CDR3 nucleotides: TGTGCCAGCAGCTCGGGACAACGCTCCTACAATGAGCAGTTCTTC. The encoded protein is CASSSGQRSYNEQFF.